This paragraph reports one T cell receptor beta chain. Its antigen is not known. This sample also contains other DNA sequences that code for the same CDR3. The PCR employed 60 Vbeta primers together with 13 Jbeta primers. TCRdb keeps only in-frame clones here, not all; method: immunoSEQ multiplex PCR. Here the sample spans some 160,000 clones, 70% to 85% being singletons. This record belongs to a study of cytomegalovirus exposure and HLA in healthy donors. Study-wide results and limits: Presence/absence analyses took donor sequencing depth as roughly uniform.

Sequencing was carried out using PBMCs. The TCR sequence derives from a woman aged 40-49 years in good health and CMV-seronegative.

The CDR3 DNA reads as TGTGCCAGCAGCGTAGAGGTGTCGGGAGATACGCAGTATTTT. Translating it yields CASSVEVSGDTQYF. The chain combines TRBV9 with TRBJ2-3; unclear D gene. The germline CDR1 and CDR2 sequences are SGDLS and YYNGEE. The V gene lost 0 bases and the J gene lost 5 bases, with 10 bases spanning the gap. This CDR3 is 14 amino acids long.